What follows describes a single T cell receptor (beta chain). This sample is drawn from a study of molecular identifiers for immune sequencing clone quantification. TCRdb analysed the PCR reads with MiXCR anew, one entry per CDR3 protein. The sample includes roughly 630,000 distinct CDR3 sequences, over 25% of them seen just once. CDR3 length: 15 residues. Germline V gene lookup returns CDR1 LNHNV and CDR2 YYDKDF (reference sequence). V was cut by 2 bases and J by 5 bases, with 15 bases left in between. Sequences were obtained from naive CD8+ T cells from blood, with Jurkat cell RNA spiked in. Sample subset: FACS-sorted CD8+CD4-CCR7+CD45RA+ naive T cells. The chain recombines TRBV15 with TRBJ1-1; perhaps TRBD1 as D (5 bases). This receptor was obtained from a human donor in good health. Some libraries in this study had Jurkat cell RNA spiked in. DNA for the CDR3: TGTGCCACCAGCAGACCCCTGGGGGTTAAAACTGAAGCTTTCTTT. Its protein is CATSRPLGVKTEAFF.